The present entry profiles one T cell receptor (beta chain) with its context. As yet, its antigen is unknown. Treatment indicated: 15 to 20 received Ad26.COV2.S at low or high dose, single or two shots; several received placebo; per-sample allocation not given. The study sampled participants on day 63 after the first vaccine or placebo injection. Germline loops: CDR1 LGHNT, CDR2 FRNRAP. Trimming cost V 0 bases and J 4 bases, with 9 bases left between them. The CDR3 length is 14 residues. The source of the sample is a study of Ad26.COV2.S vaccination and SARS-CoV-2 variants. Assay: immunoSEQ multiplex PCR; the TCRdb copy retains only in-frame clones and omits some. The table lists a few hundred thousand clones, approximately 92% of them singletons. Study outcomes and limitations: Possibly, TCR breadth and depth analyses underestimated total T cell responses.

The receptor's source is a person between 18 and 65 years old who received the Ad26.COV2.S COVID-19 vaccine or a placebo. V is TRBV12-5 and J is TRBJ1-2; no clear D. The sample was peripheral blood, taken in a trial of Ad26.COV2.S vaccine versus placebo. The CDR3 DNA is TGTGCTAGTGGTTTGGTAATGGGGAGCTATGGCTACACCTTC. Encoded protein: CASGLVMGSYGYTF. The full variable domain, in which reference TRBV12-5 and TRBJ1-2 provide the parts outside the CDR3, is DARVTQTPRHKVTEMGQEVTMRCQPILGHNTVFWYRQTMMQGLELLAYFRNRAPLDDSGMPKDRFSAEMPDATLATLKIQPSEPRDSAVYFCASGLVMGSYGYTFGSGTRLTVV.